The next 16 T cell receptor beta chains were all read from a single sample in a study of beta chain features in type 1 diabetes. For these receptors, no antigen is known. Points from the study as a whole: Shorter TCRB CDR3s, moderately but significantly so, marked every one of the four CD4+ subsets in Type 1 diabetes patients.

The entirety of the isolated RNA underwent reverse transcription, so expressed TCRB transcripts were sequenced. Only in-frame clones appear in the TCRdb table, and some are missing; sequencing was by immunoSEQ multiplex PCR. The sample comprises some 240,000 clones, under 20% of which are singletons, and about 0.092% rests with the top ten. Specimen: naive CD4+ T cells from blood. The receptor set was obtained from a man aged 25-45 years with type 1 diabetes.

The CDR3 DNA is TGCAGGGCCGGGGAAACTAGCACAGATACGCAGTATTTT. Translation: CRAGETSTDTQYF. The chain carries TRBV29-1 and TRBJ2-3; perhaps TRBD2 as D (5 bases). Germline CDR1 is SQVTM and CDR2 is ANQGSEA. This CDR3 spans 13 amino acids.

The genes are TRBV7-9 and TRBJ2-1, with D unresolved. V lost 0 bases and J lost 4, with 7 bases in between. CDR1 and CDR2 from the germline V gene are SEHNR and FQNEAQ (reference sequence). The CDR3 loop spans 14 amino acids. The chain's CDR3 is CASSLASQYNEQFF. The DNA for the CDR3 is TGTGCCAGCAGCTTAGCGTCCCAGTACAATGAGCAGTTCTTC.

The gene calls are TRBV7-2 and TRBJ2-5, with 9 bases aligning to TRBD1. Germline CDR1 reads SGHTA; CDR2 reads FQGNSA. The V gene end was trimmed by 2 bases and the J gene end by 5 bases; junction bases not matched to a gene: 6. The CDR3 consists of 15 residues. CDR3 in DNA: TGTGCCAGCAGCTTATCGGGCGGACAGGGGGAGACCCAGTACTTC. This codes for CASSLSGGQGETQYF.

This clone was seen a handful of times. The rearrangement links TRBV29-1 to TRBJ2-1, with D possibly being TRBD1 (5 bases). V was shortened by 8 bases and J by 3 bases, with 14 bases between the two germline ends. Germline CDR1 reads SQVTM; CDR2 reads ANQGSEA. CDR3 size: 13 residues. The CDR3 bases are TGCAGCTCCGTACAGGATCGCTACAATGAGCAGTTCTTC. This encodes CSSVQDRYNEQFF.

This clone was seen more than once but under ten times. This sequence joins TRBV30 and TRBJ1-1, with D uncertain. The CDR3 is 11 amino acids. V lost 8 bases, J lost 2 bases, and 9 bases lay in between. The germline V gene encodes CDR1 GTSNPN and CDR2 SVGIG (reference sequence). As DNA, the CDR3 is TGTGCCACTTGGAACAACACTGAAGCTTTCTTT. This translates into CATWNNTEAFF.

The CDR3 region is CASSLDRDYGYTF. CDR3 bases: TGTGCCAGCAGCTTAGACAGGGACTATGGCTACACCTTC. The chain joins TRBV7-2 to TRBJ1-2, with D maybe TRBD1 (6 bases). V was trimmed by 1 base and J by 3 bases, leaving 6 bases between them. The CDR3 is made up of 13 amino acids. Germline-derived CDR1 and CDR2 are SGHTA and FQGNSA.

The chain combines TRBV5-8 with TRBJ2-1; D not resolved. The CDR3 spans 14 residues. CDR1 and CDR2 from the germline V gene are SGHTS and YDEGEE. V gave up 9 bases and J gave up 0 bases, with 13 bases separating them. The CDR3 DNA follows: TGTGCCACCCGAACAGCAAGCTCCTACAATGAGCAGTTCTTC. Protein: CATRTASSYNEQFF.

This clone has just one count. The J gene is TRBJ2-2, the V gene TRBV28; 9 nucleotides align to TRBD1. The CDR3 runs to 16 residues. Losses at the gene ends were 5 bases for V and 7 bases for J; bases not matched to a gene: 11. In germline, CDR1 is MDHEN, CDR2 SYDVKM. CDR3 sequence (DNA): TGTGCCAGCAGTCCTCCGGGACAGGGAATATTCGGGGAGCTGTTTTTT. Protein sequence: CASSPPGQGIFGELFF.

This clone has more than one count but fewer than ten. The chain has TRBV7-9 and TRBJ2-3; D is unclear. The ends were cut back, 5 bases at V and 2 bases at J, with 8 bases in the middle. This CDR3 is built from 13 residues. Per germline, CDR1 SEHNR and CDR2 FQNEAQ (reference sequence). Here the CDR3 DNA reads TGTGCCAGCAGCGTGCGGCCCACAGATACGCAGTATTTT. This gives the protein CASSVRPTDTQYF.

This clone was counted only a few times. Distinct nucleotide sequences in the sample also encode this CDR3. The CDR3 loop reads CASSLGDRDQETQYF. The CDR3 DNA sequence: TGCGCCAGCAGCTTGGGGGACAGGGACCAAGAGACCCAGTACTTC. J is TRBJ2-5 and V is TRBV5-1; 9 bases line up with TRBD1. This CDR3 contains 15 residues. CDR1 and CDR2 from the germline V gene are SGHRS and YFSETQ. J lost 0 bases, V lost 0 bases, and 0 bases had no gene match.

The chain uses TRBV30 and TRBJ2-7; D is undetermined. V was pared by 0 bases and J by 3 bases, with 18 bases between. Germline values: CDR1 GTSNPN, CDR2 SVGIG (reference sequence). The CDR3 extends over 16 amino acids. CDR3 sequence reads: CAWSVSNPFGLYEQYF. Here the CDR3 DNA reads TGTGCCTGGAGTGTAAGCAACCCGTTTGGCCTCTACGAGCAGTACTTC. Complete variable domain (other parts from reference TRBV30 and TRBJ2-7): SQTIHQWPATLVQPVGSPLSLECTVEGTSNPNLYWYRQAAGRGLQLLFYSVGIGQISSEVPQNLSASRPQDRQFILSSKKLLLSDSGFYLCAWSVSNPFGLYEQYFGPGTRLTVT.

The chain employs TRBV29-1 and TRBJ2-7, with D possibly TRBD1 on 6 matching bases. The CDR3 runs to 12 residues. Trimming pared 6 bases from V and 3 bases from J, leaving 12 bases between. The germline gives CDR1 SQVTM, CDR2 ANQGSEA. Here the CDR3 DNA reads TGCAGCGTCGAATGGACAGTCTACGAGCAGTACTTC. It yields the protein CSVEWTVYEQYF.

V and J are TRBV7-2 and TRBJ2-7, with 13 bases aligning to TRBD2. The J segment lost 4 bases and the V segment lost 5 bases, leaving 5 bases of the junction unmatched. The germline gives CDR1 SGHTA, CDR2 FQGNSA. The CDR3 is 15 amino acids. The CDR3 reads CASSVTSGREYEQYF. For the CDR3, the DNA is TGTGCCAGCAGCGTAACTAGCGGGAGGGAATACGAGCAGTACTTC.

V is TRBV6-1 and J is TRBJ2-4; D gene uncertain. From germline, CDR1 is MNHNS and CDR2 SASEGT. With 2 bases removed from V and 6 bases from J, the gap between germline ends came to 17 bases. This CDR3 region has 16 residues. CDR3 in DNA: TGTGCCAGCAGTGAACAATTAGCAGCCACTTCAAACATTCAGTACTTC. Its translation is CASSEQLAATSNIQYF.

V gene TRBV5-1 combines with J gene TRBJ2-7; 8 nucleotides align to TRBD1. The CDR3 totals 14 residues. The junction had 5 bases not matched to a gene; V was cut back by 0 bases and J by 6 bases. CDR1 SGHRS and CDR2 YFSETQ come from the germline V gene. The CDR3 here is CASSLADRGSEQYF. CDR3 DNA: TGCGCCAGCAGCTTGGCAGACAGGGGAAGCGAGCAGTACTTC.

V and J are TRBV28 and TRBJ1-1, with D perhaps matching TRBD1 (6 bases). The germline V and J ends were trimmed by 4 bases and 5 bases, with 20 bases remaining between them. The CDR3 has 16 residues. Germline V CDR1 and CDR2: MDHEN, SYDVKM. This chain's CDR3 is CASSSPGTTGRTEAFF. Here the CDR3 DNA reads TGTGCCAGCAGTTCACCAGGGACAACTGGTCGGACTGAAGCTTTCTTT.